The clone carrying this T cell receptor beta chain was counted at least ten times. Its antigen is not identified. In the original workflow: For papillary thyroid cancer, a distant-metastasis classifier was constructed from CDR3 differences observed across clinicopathological groups. TCRdb reprocessed the PCR reads via MiXCR. Here the V and J calls rest on TCRdb's processing, not on the authors' analysis. The table has tens of thousands of clones, more than 3.5% seen once. Trimming removed 2 bases at V and 0 bases at J, with 8 bases between. Germline lookup yields CDR1 LNHDA and CDR2 SQIVND (reference sequence). This CDR3 is 14 amino acids long. All patients were untreated before thyroid surgery. The data belong to a study of metastatic and nonmetastatic thyroid tumors. Study summary: Malignant thyroid and benign thyroid patients provided blood and tumor or nodule tissue whose repertoires were compared. Study conclusions and caveats: Patients with malignant thyroid tumors reportedly had significantly higher TCR beta diversity than those with benign nodules, in blood and tumor.

The sequence was obtained from a female donor with papillary thyroid cancer or a benign thyroid nodule (not recorded which). Some clones in this sample may be carry-over from other donors' samples. The genes are TRBV19 and TRBJ2-7, with D uncertain. Sample: blood. For the CDR3, the DNA is TGTGCCAGTAGTATAAAGCACCTCTCCTACGAGCAGTACTTC. Amino acid sequence: CASSIKHLSYEQYF. The whole variable domain, filled in from reference TRBV19 and TRBJ2-7, reads DGGITQSPKYLFRKEGQNVTLSCEQNLNHDAMYWYRQDPGQGLRLIYYSQIVNDFQKGDIAEGYSVSREKKESFPLTVTSAQKNPTAFYLCASSIKHLSYEQYFGPGTRLTVT.